The 13 T cell receptor beta chains given below trace back to one sample, sequenced in a study of beta chain features in type 1 diabetes. Study-wide points: For Type 1 diabetes patients, all four CD4+ subsets carried TCRB CDR3s that were moderately but significantly shorter.

Every isolated RNA sample was fully reverse transcribed, so sequencing captured expressed TCRB transcripts. Assay used: immunoSEQ multiplex PCR; TCRdb lists only in-frame clones, some missing. The data hold about 360,000 clones, with 10% to 15% observed a single time. Their antigens are not known. The sample comprised naive CD4+ T cells from blood. The receptors stem from a young woman with type 1 diabetes.

The table lists this clone with a few counts. The chain's CDR3 is CASRLSSQPQHF. CDR3 coding DNA: TGTGCTAGTCGTCTAAGTAGCCAGCCCCAGCATTTT. J is TRBJ1-5 and V is TRBV12-5; D unclear. Germline-derived CDR1 and CDR2 are LGHNT and FRNRAP. The CDR3 totals 12 residues. Trimming pared 8 bases from V and 7 bases from J, leaving 12 bases between.

In regard to this clone: At the DNA level, this CDR3 is encoded by other sequences in the same sample as well. This sequence joins TRBV9 and TRBJ1-4, with TRBD1 matching over 11 bases. V lost 1 base to trimming and J lost 8 bases; unmatched junction nucleotides: 4. CDR1 and CDR2 (germline): SGDLS, YYNGEE. The CDR3 spans 15 residues. As DNA, the CDR3 is TGTGCCAGCAGCGTAACCGGGACAGGGGGGGAAAAACTGTTTTTT. Translating it yields CASSVTGTGGEKLFF.

This clone was detected only a few times. The chain is built from TRBV5-1 and TRBJ1-2; possibly TRBD1 for D (6 bases). CDR1 is SGHRS, CDR2 YFSETQ, per germline. The CDR3 has 13 residues. The V and J ends lost 4 bases and 10 bases respectively, with 17 bases between them. Written as DNA, the CDR3 is TGCGCCAGCAGCCGCGGACAAGAGGGGGTCTACACCTTC. Translation: CASSRGQEGVYTF.

J is TRBJ2-7 and V is TRBV18, with 7 bases aligning to TRBD2. Germline trimming cut 5 bases from V and 5 bases from J; bases unmatched to any gene: 9. Germline CDR1 and CDR2: KGHSH and LQKENI. This CDR3 is built from 14 residues. The CDR3 coding sequence is TGTGCCAGCTCAATGGCGGGAGAGGACCACGAGCAGTACTTC. Its translation: CASSMAGEDHEQYF.

In its sample, this clone was seen a few times. The genes are TRBV5-4 and TRBJ2-3; D is unclear. CDR1 is SGHNT and CDR2 is YYREEE in the germline V gene (reference sequence). V dropped 0 bases and J dropped 4 bases, with 9 bases sitting between them. The CDR3 extends over 14 amino acids. CDR3 sequence (DNA): TGTGCCAGCAGCTTGGGGGCAGATCCAGATACGCAGTATTTT. The encoded protein is CASSLGADPDTQYF.

This clone was observed a handful of times. J is TRBJ2-3 and V is TRBV18; D is unclear. CDR1 and CDR2 from the germline V gene are KGHSH and LQKENI. With 5 bases removed from V and 4 bases from J, the gap between germline ends came to 10 bases. The CDR3 runs 13 residues. CDR3 sequence reads: CASSSDLADTQYF. The CDR3 DNA sequence: TGTGCCAGCTCAAGCGATCTAGCAGATACGCAGTATTTT.

This clone was seen only a few times. This chain links TRBV18 with TRBJ1-1; D not resolved. This CDR3 has 13 amino acids. Trimming stripped 4 bases from V and 1 base from J, with 7 bases between. Looked up from germline, CDR1 is KGHSH and CDR2 is LQKENI. Here the CDR3 reads CASSLQENTEAFF. DNA of the CDR3: TGTGCCAGCTCACTCCAGGAGAACACTGAAGCTTTCTTT.

V usage is TRBV7-8 and J usage is TRBJ2-1; 10 bases fit TRBD1. V dropped 8 bases and J dropped 0; count of bases not matched to a gene: 7. The germline gives CDR1 SGHVS, CDR2 FQNEAQ. This CDR3 has 16 amino acids. CDR3 in DNA: TGTGCCAGCTCTCGGACAGGGGGGAGCTCCTACAATGAGCAGTTCTTC. Its translation: CASSRTGGSSYNEQFF.

CDR3 DNA sequence: TGTGCCACCAGCAGAGATCTCGGAGCGGGAGGGCCCAACGAGCAGTACTTC. This translates into CATSRDLGAGGPNEQYF. The chain joins TRBV15 to TRBJ2-7; 10 positions agree with TRBD2. The CDR3 runs 17 residues. Trimming took 0 bases from V and 5 from J; bases not matched to a gene: 10. Germline-derived CDR1 and CDR2 are LNHNV and YYDKDF (reference sequence).

The genes are TRBV2 and TRBJ2-5; tentatively, D is TRBD2 (5 bases). V dropped 3 bases and J dropped 5 bases, with 13 bases sitting between them. The CDR3 sequence is 14 residues long. Germline loops: CDR1 SNHLY, CDR2 FYNNEI. CDR3 loop: CASSDRLTGETQYF. The CDR3 DNA sequence: TGTGCCAGCAGTGACCGGTTGACGGGGGAGACCCAGTACTTC.

The CDR3 DNA is TGTGCCAGCAGTTCGTCCCAAGCTAGCGGAGAGACCCAGTACTTC. It codes for CASSSSQASGETQYF. This chain links TRBV28 with TRBJ2-5; 7 bases match TRBD2. The CDR3 is 15 amino acids. Germline V CDR1 and CDR2: MDHEN, SYDVKM. After removal of 4 bases from V and 4 bases from J, the junction contained 9 bases not matched to a gene. Complete variable domain (other parts from reference TRBV28 and TRBJ2-5): DVKVTQSSRYLVKRTGEKVFLECVQDMDHENMFWYRQDPGLGLRLIYFSYDVKMKEKGDIPEGYSVSREKKERFSLILESASTNQTSMYLCASSSSQASGETQYFGPGTRLLVL.

The V call is TRBV7-9, the J call TRBJ2-1; 7 bases are shared with TRBD2. The V gene's germline CDR1 is SEHNR and CDR2 FQNEAQ (reference sequence). V trimming: 1 base; J trimming: 8 bases; junction bases outside the gene matches: 5. This CDR3 has 14 amino acids. DNA of the CDR3: TGTGCCAGCAGCTTAGACGGGACTAAAGATGAGCAGTTCTTC. Translated: CASSLDGTKDEQFF.

The chain combines TRBV30 with TRBJ1-1; TRBD1 aligns across 10 bases. Germline assignment: CDR1 GTSNPN and CDR2 SVGIG (reference sequence). The CDR3 runs to 13 residues. J gave up 5 bases and V 7 bases, and 7 bases lay outside the gene matches. Here the CDR3 reads CASRDRGYTEAFF. The DNA for the CDR3 is TGTGCCTCCCGGGACAGGGGTTATACTGAAGCTTTCTTT. Complete variable domain (other parts from reference TRBV30 and TRBJ1-1): SQTIHQWPATLVQPVGSPLSLECTVEGTSNPNLYWYRQAAGRGLQLLFYSVGIGQISSEVPQNLSASRPQDRQFILSSKKLLLSDSGFYLCASRDRGYTEAFFGQGTRLTVV.